In its sample, the clone carrying this TCR beta chain was seen a few times. Its antigen is unidentified. V was cut by 2 bases and J by 0 bases, with 5 bases left in between. Germline CDR1 is SEHNR and CDR2 is FQNEAQ (reference sequence). CDR3 length: 14 residues. This record belongs to a study of beta chain features in type 1 diabetes. The study reverse transcribed the entire isolated RNA, so it sequenced expressed TCRB transcripts. About 3.57 million reads, on average, came from each naive, central memory and regulatory T cell sample. Data came from immunoSEQ multiplex PCR; TCRdb stores just in-frame clones and leaves some out. The sample has around 290,000 clones, 7.5% to 9.5% seen once. It was via CD45RO/CCR7/CD25/CD127/CD95/CD27 that CD4+ naive, central memory, regulatory and stem cell-like memory cells were sorted. Once sorted, every population was more than 95% pure. Study-level findings and limits: A possible short-template PCR bias applies equally to patients and controls.

Sequencing used central memory CD4+ T cells from blood. The origin of this receptor is a woman younger than 35 in good health. V is TRBV7-9 and J is TRBJ2-1; no definite D call. The CDR3 loop reads CASSLTYSYNEQFF. The CDR3 DNA reads TGTGCCAGCAGCTTAACGTACTCCTACAATGAGCAGTTCTTC. Full variable domain (missing parts from reference TRBV7-9 and TRBJ2-1): DTGVSQNPRHKITKRGQNVTFRCDPISEHNRLYWYRQTLGQGPEFLTYFQNEAQLEKSRLLSDRFSAERPKGSFSTLEIQRTEQGDSAMYLCASSLTYSYNEQFFGPGTRLTVL.